The source of this TCR beta chain is a study of T cells in Graves' hyperthyroidism and ophthalmopathy. The CDR3 regions of TCR beta were amplified from RNA transcripts. First-round RT-PCR of the TCR CDR3 relied on the HTBI primer set. In TCRdb, the multiplex PCR reads were re-called with MiXCR into one record per CDR3 protein. The sample yields about 210,000 distinct CDR3 sequences, more than 15% seen once. This CDR3 spans 13 amino acids. Deletions cut 0 bases from V and 10 bases from J, with 10 bases between. The germline V gene encodes CDR1 LGHNA and CDR2 YNFKEQ. The authors deemed Graves' hyperthyroidism stable absent ophthalmopathy progression within 18 months. Not enrolled were patients with uncontrolled infection, other autoimmune disease, pregnancy or lactation. For the diagnoses, clinical symptoms, serum thyroxine and TRAb, thyroid ultrasound and orbital computed tomography were used. PBMCs came from 10 ml fresh peripheral blood.

This clonotype was detected only a few times. This chain connects TRBV4-2 to TRBJ2-1; no firm D call. This receptor was obtained from a man aged 50 or older with Graves' hyperthyroidism. The sample taken for sequencing was blood. For the CDR3, the DNA is TGTGCCAGCAGCCAAGACTTGAGCGCCGAGCAGTTCTTC. It specifies CASSQDLSAEQFF.